A selection of T cell receptor beta chains follows, all from one sample in a study of T cells in Graves' hyperthyroidism and ophthalmopathy. TCRdb recomputed calls from the multiplex PCR reads with MiXCR, one row per CDR3 protein. Among roughly 500,000 distinct CDR3 sequences, around 42% were seen once, and the ten largest hold around 19%. Material: peripheral blood or thyroid tissue (not recorded which). Receptors originate from an adult woman with Graves' disease, either hyperthyroidism or ophthalmopathy (not recorded which). Both conserved end residues are part of each CDR3. A D gene is named only where the DNA matches it firmly. Expanded clones get a size class; other rows say once, few or many, or leave the size out.

J: TRBJ1-4; V: TRBV20-1; D: .; length: 15; size: many; DNA: TGCAGTGCTAAGACCTGGGGCGCCGGTAATGAAAAACTGTTTTTT; CDR3: CSAKTWGAGNEKLFF
J: TRBJ1-3; V: TRBV7-2; D: .; length: 19; size: many; DNA: TGTGCCAGCAGCTTAGCTGGACCACCTAGGGCTGGGCCTGGAAACACCATATATTTT; CDR3: CASSLAGPPRAGPGNTIYF
J: TRBJ2-5; V: TRBV24-1; D: TRBD2; length: 17; size: .; DNA: TGTGCCACCAAAAGCGGCCTGGGACTAGCGGGAGAAGAGACCCAGTACTTC; CDR3: CATKSGLGLAGEETQYF
J: TRBJ2-7; V: TRBV5-1; D: .; length: 13; size: many; DNA: TGCGCCAGCAGCTTGGGGGCTCCCTACGAGCAGTACTTC; CDR3: CASSLGAPYEQYF
J: TRBJ1-5; V: TRBV12-3/TRBV12-4; D: .; length: 13; size: many; DNA: TGTGCCAGCAGTTTAGAAGCGGGGCAGCCCCAGCATTTT; CDR3: CASSLEAGQPQHF
J: TRBJ2-7; V: TRBV29-1; D: .; length: 13; size: .; DNA: TGCAGCGGCTTCCCGGGGCCTTCCTACGAGCAGTACTTC; CDR3: CSGFPGPSYEQYF
J: TRBJ1-5; V: TRBV7-9; D: .; length: 13; size: .; DNA: TGTGCCAGCAGCTTGGAGCGCCAGCAGCCCCAGCATTTT; CDR3: CASSLERQQPQHF
J: TRBJ1-5; V: TRBV7-2; D: .; length: 14; size: .; DNA: TGTGCCAACAGCTTACAAGGACACAATCAGCCCCAGCATTTT; CDR3: CANSLQGHNQPQHF
J: TRBJ1-1; V: TRBV5-1; D: .; length: 13; size: many; DNA: TGCGCCACAACGGAGGGGCCGGGCACTGAAGCTTTCTTT; CDR3: CATTEGPGTEAFF
J: TRBJ2-5; V: TRBV10-3; D: .; length: 10; size: .; DNA: TGTGCCATCAGTGAGTCGACCCAGTACTTC; CDR3: CAISESTQYF
J: TRBJ1-5; V: TRBV10-3; D: .; length: 15; size: .; DNA: TGTGCCATCAGTGAGGAGGGCGGGGGCAATCAGCCCCAGCATTTT; CDR3: CAISEEGGGNQPQHF
J: TRBJ2-1; V: TRBV20-1; D: .; length: 12; size: once; DNA: TGCAGTGCTAGTCCCAGGACCAATGAGCAGTTCTTC; CDR3: CSASPRTNEQFF
J: TRBJ1-5; V: TRBV4-1; D: .; length: 15; size: many; DNA: TGCGCCAGCAGCCAACACGGGACAAATAATCAGCCCCAGCATTTT; CDR3: CASSQHGTNNQPQHF
J: TRBJ1-1; V: TRBV4-2; D: .; length: 16; size: many; DNA: TGTGCCAGCAGCCGGGACCGACAGCGGACGAACACTGAAGCTTTCTTT; CDR3: CASSRDRQRTNTEAFF
J: TRBJ1-1; V: TRBV7-3; D: .; length: 13; size: .; DNA: TGTGCCAGCACCGGGGGGGGCTTCACTGAAGCTTTCTTT; CDR3: CASTGGGFTEAFF
J: TRBJ2-2; V: TRBV2; D: TRBD1; length: 13; size: many; DNA: TGTGCCAGCATCACAGGGGTCGCCGGGGAGCTGTTTTTT; CDR3: CASITGVAGELFF
J: TRBJ1-2; V: TRBV6-2/TRBV6-3; D: .; length: 15; size: many; DNA: .; CDR3: CASSFGAGTGFGYTF
J: TRBJ1-2; V: TRBV4-1; D: .; length: 13; size: many; DNA: TGCGCCAGCAGCCAAGATCATAACTATGGCTACACCTTC; CDR3: CASSQDHNYGYTF
J: TRBJ1-2; V: TRBV30; D: .; length: 12; size: few; DNA: TGTGCCTGGAGTAGGCCCCTTTATGGCTACACCTTC; CDR3: CAWSRPLYGYTF
J: TRBJ1-6; V: TRBV20-1; D: TRBD1; length: 15; size: .; DNA: TGCAGTGCTAGACCCCGGGACAGGGGAAATTCACCCCTCCACTTT; CDR3: CSARPRDRGNSPLHF
J: TRBJ2-2; V: TRBV20-1; D: TRBD2; length: 14; size: .; DNA: TGCAGTGCTACATTCAACGGGAGGCCCGGGGAGCTGTTTTTT; CDR3: CSATFNGRPGELFF
J: TRBJ2-5; V: TRBV20-1; D: .; length: 13; size: .; DNA: TGCAGTGCCTTCTCTACAGGGCAAGAGACCCAGTACTTC; CDR3: CSAFSTGQETQYF
J: TRBJ2-7; V: TRBV7-2; D: .; length: 13; size: .; DNA: TGTGCCAGCAGCGTCTCGGTAGCTTCCGAGCAGTACTTC; CDR3: CASSVSVASEQYF
J: TRBJ2-5; V: TRBV10-3; D: .; length: 14; size: .; DNA: TGTGCCATCAGTAGGGGGGTTGCTGTTGAGACCCAGTACTTC; CDR3: CAISRGVAVETQYF
J: TRBJ1-5; V: TRBV7-6; D: .; length: 15; size: .; DNA: TGTGCCAGCAGCCCCGGGGGGGGGAGCAACCAGCCCCAGCATTTT; CDR3: CASSPGGGSNQPQHF
J: TRBJ1-1; V: TRBV29-1; D: .; length: 13; size: many; DNA: TGCAGCGTTGGGTTGTCAGGGAACACTGAAGCTTTCTTT; CDR3: CSVGLSGNTEAFF
J: TRBJ1-1; V: TRBV2; D: .; length: 16; size: many; DNA: TGTGCCAGCAGTCACAGGGATTTCCTTGAAGACACTGAAGCTTTCTTT; CDR3: CASSHRDFLEDTEAFF
J: TRBJ2-7; V: TRBV7-8; D: .; length: 15; size: .; DNA: TGTGCCAGCAGCTCCCGGGCGGGACACACATACGGGCAGTACTTC; CDR3: CASSSRAGHTYGQYF
J: TRBJ1-2; V: TRBV10-2; D: .; length: 15; size: .; DNA: TGCGCCAGCTTAGCGAGGAGGTTTCGCGACTATGGCTACACCTTC; CDR3: CASLARRFRDYGYTF
J: TRBJ2-7; V: TRBV7-8; D: .; length: 15; size: few; DNA: TGTGCCAGCAGCTTCCAGGGCACTAGCAGCTACGAGCAGTACTTC; CDR3: CASSFQGTSSYEQYF
J: TRBJ1-6; V: TRBV6-6; D: TRBD1; length: 17; size: many; DNA: TGTGCCAGCAGGAAGCTGACAGGGTTGAAACATAATTCACCCCTCCACTTT; CDR3: CASRKLTGLKHNSPLHF
J: TRBJ1-5; V: TRBV12-3/TRBV12-4; D: .; length: 11; size: .; DNA: TGTGCCAGCAGTTGGCCGGGAACCCAGCATTTT; CDR3: CASSWPGTQHF
J: TRBJ1-2; V: TRBV4-1; D: .; length: 15; size: .; DNA: TGTGCCAGCAGCCAAGAGTCAGGGACTCGCTATGGCTACACCTTC; CDR3: CASSQESGTRYGYTF
J: TRBJ2-7; V: TRBV7-9; D: TRBD2; length: 17; size: many; DNA: TGTGCCAGCAGCTTATCTAGCGGGAGGTTAGGCGGCTACGAGCAGTACTTC; CDR3: CASSLSSGRLGGYEQYF
J: TRBJ1-1; V: TRBV15; D: .; length: 13; size: few; DNA: TGTGCCACCAGCAGAGTAGAGGGGACCGAAGCTTTCTTT; CDR3: CATSRVEGTEAFF
J: TRBJ2-5; V: TRBV20-1; D: .; length: 14; size: .; DNA: TGCAGTATGAGCGGGACAGGAGCGCAAGAGACCCAGTACTTC; CDR3: CSMSGTGAQETQYF
J: TRBJ2-2; V: TRBV5-1; D: .; length: 15; size: many; DNA: TGCGCCAGCAGCCCGGGGCGCTGGGGCGTCGGGGAGCTGTTTTTT; CDR3: CASSPGRWGVGELFF